Below, 19 T cell receptor beta chains from the same sample are listed, as sequenced in a study of beta chain features in type 1 diabetes. TCRB transcripts that were expressed got sequenced, as all of the isolated RNA had been reverse transcribed. Sequencing was performed with immunoSEQ multiplex PCR; in TCRdb, only in-frame clones are kept and a portion is missing. Among approximately 160,000 clones listed, approximately 9% were seen once. Input material: central memory CD4+ T cells from blood. These receptors originate from a young woman in good health.

This clone occurred many times. This sample includes further DNA sequences coding for the same CDR3. The chain couples TRBV5-6 to TRBJ2-1; D gene uncertain. CDR3 length equals 11 residues. V was cut by 1 base and J by 7 bases, with 3 bases left in between. Germline lookup yields CDR1 SGHDT and CDR2 YYEEEE. The CDR3 is CASSLLNEQFF. The CDR3 DNA is TGTGCCAGCAGCTTGTTAAATGAGCAGTTCTTC.

The chain uses TRBV5-6 and TRBJ2-3; D may be TRBD2 (6 bases). This CDR3 is 15 amino acids long. The ends were cut back, 5 bases at V and 5 bases at J, with 18 bases in the middle. CDR1 and CDR2 from the germline V gene are SGHDT and YYEEEE. The CDR3 sequence: CASSPGTGRRDTQYF. CDR3 sequence (DNA): TGTGCCAGCAGTCCCGGGACGGGGAGGAGAGATACGCAGTATTTT.

This chain links TRBV5-1 with TRBJ2-1; 9 bases align to TRBD1. The CDR3 totals 14 residues. In germline, CDR1 is SGHRS, CDR2 YFSETQ. V was clipped by 5 bases and J by 3 bases; unmatched bases: 3. The CDR3 sequence: CASRGGQGYNEQFF. Here the CDR3 DNA reads TGCGCCAGCAGGGGGGGACAGGGCTACAATGAGCAGTTCTTC.

This clone was counted only a few times. The chain joins TRBV5-1 to TRBJ1-2, with 8 bases identical to TRBD1. Trimming took 4 bases from V and 6 from J; bases not matched to a gene: 14. Germline V gives CDR1 SGHRS, CDR2 YFSETQ. This CDR3 comprises 16 residues. The CDR3 loop reads CASSPLISGGRDGYTF. In DNA form, the CDR3 reads TGCGCCAGCAGCCCGCTAATCTCAGGGGGCCGCGATGGCTACACCTTC.

This clone was seen only a few times. V is TRBV29-1 and J is TRBJ1-3, with 8 positions matching TRBD1. Looked up from germline, CDR1 is SQVTM and CDR2 is ANQGSEA. V trimming: 3 bases; J trimming: 8 bases; junction bases outside the gene matches: 6. The CDR3 has 13 amino acids. DNA of the CDR3: TGCAGCGTTGAGGGACAGGAGGGGCACACCATATATTTT. It is translated as CSVEGQEGHTIYF.

Comments on this clone: Other DNA sequences in this specimen translate into the identical CDR3. V gene TRBV7-9 combines with J gene TRBJ2-1; a weak D match, TRBD2 (5 bases). The CDR3 consists of 13 residues. CDR1 is SEHNR, CDR2 FQNEAQ, per germline (reference sequence). Trimming removed 7 bases from V and 6 bases from J, with 13 bases in between. The CDR3 is CASTSGLANEQFF. The CDR3 DNA follows: TGTGCCAGCACCTCAGGACTGGCCAATGAGCAGTTCTTC.

J is TRBJ2-1 and V is TRBV9; the D gene is possibly TRBD1 (6 bases). With 4 bases removed from V and 3 bases from J, the gap between germline ends came to 14 bases. Looked up from germline, CDR1 is SGDLS and CDR2 is YYNGEE. The CDR3 loop spans 15 amino acids. CDR3 in amino acids: CASSIQGKRYNEQFF. The CDR3 DNA reads TGTGCCAGCAGCATACAGGGTAAACGCTACAATGAGCAGTTCTTC.

This clone occurred a few times. This sequence joins TRBV4-2 and TRBJ2-5, with 11 bases matching TRBD1. This CDR3 has 15 amino acids. The V gene's germline CDR1 is LGHNA and CDR2 YNFKEQ. Trimming cost V 3 bases and J 3 bases; bases outside gene matches: 3. CDR3 nucleotides: TGTGCCAGCAGCCATGGGGACAGGGGGGAAGAGACCCAGTACTTC. It translates to CASSHGDRGEETQYF.

This clone came up a few times. V and J are TRBV27 and TRBJ1-2; D is unresolved. The V end was cut by 2 bases, the J end by 7 bases, with 11 bases between. This CDR3 comprises 13 residues. CDR1 is MNHEY and CDR2 is SMNVEV in the germline V gene (reference sequence). Written as DNA, the CDR3 is TGTGCCAGCAGTTTACGGGGTAGCGGTGGCTACACCTTC. It specifies CASSLRGSGGYTF.

The chain joins TRBV2 to TRBJ1-1; D may be TRBD1 (5 bases). The germline V gene has CDR1 SNHLY and CDR2 FYNNEI. The V and J ends lost 7 bases and 5 bases respectively, with 14 bases between them. The CDR3 runs to 13 residues. The CDR3 reads CASTEGEGTEAFF. CDR3 bases: TGTGCCAGCACCGAAGGGGAGGGGACTGAAGCTTTCTTT.

In nucleotides, the CDR3 is TGTGCCAGCAGCTTATTTGAGGGAGGCCAGCATTTT. It yields the protein CASSLFEGGQHF. The chain has TRBV7-8 and TRBJ1-5; no clear D gene. Germline assignment: CDR1 SGHVS and CDR2 FQNEAQ. V was clipped by 2 bases and J by 12 bases, with 11 bases between them. The CDR3 has 12 residues.

This rearrangement joins TRBV15 to TRBJ2-7; 8 bases map to TRBD1. The length of the CDR3 is 17 residues. CDR1 is LNHNV, CDR2 YYDKDF, per germline (reference sequence). V lost 1 base and J lost 3; bases outside the gene matches: 11. The CDR3 region is CATSRGGTGQDYYEQYF. As DNA, the CDR3 is TGTGCCACCAGCAGAGGGGGAACGGGACAGGATTACTACGAGCAGTACTTC.

This clone was picked up a small number of times. J is TRBJ1-6 and V is TRBV2, with 7 nucleotides matching TRBD1. The CDR3 is made up of 16 amino acids. Germline CDR1 and CDR2: SNHLY and FYNNEI. The V and J ends lost 5 bases and 7 bases, in that order; junction bases with no gene match: 11. This CDR3 reads CASSLQGRMANSPLHF. In DNA form, the CDR3 reads TGTGCCAGCAGTTTACAGGGGAGGATGGCAAATTCACCCCTCCACTTT.

The table lists this clone with a few counts. The rearrangement links TRBV7-9 to TRBJ1-5, with 7 bases aligning to TRBD1. This CDR3 contains 14 residues. The V and J ends lost 5 bases and 4 bases, in that order; junction bases with no gene match: 5. Germline V gene sequence: CDR1 SEHNR, CDR2 FQNEAQ (reference sequence). In DNA form, the CDR3 reads TGTGCCAGCAGCCCCGGGACAGTGAATCAGCCCCAGCATTTT. Amino acid sequence: CASSPGTVNQPQHF.

This clone was detected only a few times. The rearrangement uses TRBV21-1 and TRBJ1-1. TRBV21-1 is annotated as a pseudogene. The CDR3 sequence is 14 residues long. The CDR3 here is CASSKSGLRTEAFF. The CDR3 DNA is TGTGCCAGCAGCAAGTCCGGGTTGAGGACTGAAGCTTTCTTT.

The genes are TRBV5-1 and TRBJ1-4; TRBD1 is a possible D gene (5 bases). Trimming stripped 4 bases from V and 13 bases from J, with 20 bases between. CDR1 is SGHRS and CDR2 is YFSETQ in the germline V gene. The CDR3 is 14 residues long. CDR3 nucleotide sequence: TGCGCCAGCAGCGATGACAGAAACTTTGACGGACTGTTTTTT. This codes for CASSDDRNFDGLFF. Full variable domain (remainder filled in from reference TRBV5-1 and TRBJ1-4): KAGVTQTPRYLIKTRGQQVTLSCSPISGHRSVSWYQQTPGQGLQFLFEYFSETQRNKGNFPGRFSGRQFSNSRSEMNVSTLELGDSALYLCASSDDRNFDGLFFGSGTQLSVL.

V gene TRBV19 combines with J gene TRBJ2-5; tentative D call: TRBD1 (6 bases). The CDR3 is 13 amino acids. Trimming took 7 bases from V and 7 from J, leaving 16 bases between them. Germline CDR1 LNHDA, CDR2 SQIVND (reference sequence). The CDR3 nucleotides read TGTGCCAGTAACCGGGGTCAAGGGGGGACCCAGTACTTC. This codes for CASNRGQGGTQYF.

This clone was seen a handful of times. V gene TRBV7-6 combines with J gene TRBJ1-3; D perhaps matches TRBD1 (5 bases). CDR1 and CDR2 (germline): SGHVS, FNYEAQ. Trimming shortened V by 2 bases and J by 10 bases, and 12 bases separated the two germline ends. The length of the CDR3 is 13 residues. The CDR3 loop is CASSLNHQGTIYF. For the CDR3, the DNA is TGTGCCAGCAGCTTAAATCACCAGGGAACCATATATTTT.

This clone has just a few counts. The V call is TRBV30, the J call TRBJ2-5, with D possibly TRBD2 on 5 matching bases. The CDR3 length is 13 residues. Between the trimmed V and J ends, which lost 4 bases and 5 bases, there was a span of 14 bases. The germline V gene encodes CDR1 GTSNPN and CDR2 SVGIG (reference sequence). As DNA, the CDR3 is TGTGCCTGGAACGGAGGCCGGGTGGAGACCCAGTACTTC. This translates into CAWNGGRVETQYF.